This passage covers 23 T cell receptor beta chains from one sample sequenced in a study of T cells in Graves' hyperthyroidism and ophthalmopathy. TCR beta CDR3 regions were amplified from RNA. With the HTBI primer set, the TCR CDR3 went through a first round of RT-PCR. TCRdb redid the calling of the multiplex PCR reads with MiXCR, one entry per CDR3 protein. The profile shows approximately 410,000 distinct CDR3 sequences, roughly 15% of them singletons. Sequenced material: blood. The receptors were gathered from a young woman with Graves' hyperthyroidism.

This chain links TRBV6-1 with TRBJ1-2; tentative D call: TRBD1 (6 bases). CDR3 length: 15 amino acids. Trimming pared 3 bases from V and 4 bases from J, leaving 15 bases between. Germline CDR1 MNHNS, CDR2 SASEGT. CDR3 sequence reads: CASSDMDSHTYGYTF. The CDR3 DNA reads TGTGCCAGCAGTGACATGGACAGCCACACCTATGGCTACACCTTC.

This clonotype has just a few counts. The J gene is TRBJ2-1, the V gene TRBV2, with 7 bases identical to TRBD2. V lost 3 bases to trimming and J lost 5 bases; unmatched junction nucleotides: 7. The CDR3 contains 15 residues. The germline CDR1 and CDR2 sequences are SNHLY and FYNNEI. In nucleotides, the CDR3 is TGTGCCAGCAGTGAGTCCGGCGGGAGCCACAATGAGCAGTTCTTC. Translated: CASSESGGSHNEQFF.

This clonotype was recorded a few times. The chain employs TRBV7-9 and TRBJ1-2; maybe TRBD1 (6 bases). The CDR3 is 11 residues long. CDR1 and CDR2 (germline): SEHNR, FQNEAQ (reference sequence). The V end was cut by 5 bases, the J end by 7 bases, with 8 bases between. The CDR3 spells CASSRDTGYTF. The CDR3 nucleotides are TGTGCCAGCAGCCGGGACACTGGCTACACCTTC.

The chain recombines TRBV18 with TRBJ2-7, with unresolved D. V was trimmed by 0 bases and J by 7 bases, leaving 13 bases between them. The CDR3 consists of 14 residues. The germline gives CDR1 KGHSH, CDR2 LQKENI. CDR3 nucleotide sequence: TGTGCCAGCTCACCACCGGCCCGTTCCGAAGAGCAGTACTTC. As protein: CASSPPARSEEQYF.

The rearrangement uses TRBV5-1 and TRBJ2-1; TRBD2 aligns across 8 bases. The CDR3 is made up of 14 amino acids. The ends lost 2 bases at V and 9 bases at J; junction bases unmatched: 7. Germline V CDR1 and CDR2: SGHRS, YFSETQ. CDR3 sequence: CASSFELAVGEQFF. CDR3 nucleotides: TGCGCCAGCAGCTTCGAACTAGCGGTTGGTGAGCAGTTCTTC.

The chain uses TRBV7-3 and TRBJ2-3, with TRBD1 matching 12 bases. Trimming cost V 0 bases and J 5 bases; bases outside gene matches: 21. This CDR3 comprises 22 residues. Germline V CDR1 and CDR2: SGHTA, FQGTGA. The CDR3 loop is CASSLTLPGQGASSGSRDTQYF. CDR3 DNA: TGTGCCAGCAGCTTAACGCTACCGGGACAGGGGGCGTCTAGCGGGAGTAGAGATACGCAGTATTTT.

This clonotype was counted between two and nine times. V usage is TRBV5-6 and J usage is TRBJ1-1; a possible D gene is TRBD1 (5 bases). The V and J ends lost 2 bases and 5 bases respectively, with 13 bases between them. The CDR3 extends over 14 amino acids. The germline V gene encodes CDR1 SGHDT and CDR2 YYEEEE. This CDR3 reads CASSFLLAGTEAFF. For the CDR3, the DNA is TGTGCCAGCAGCTTCCTTCTGGCAGGGACTGAAGCTTTCTTT.

In this sample, this clonotype turned up a few times. This chain joins TRBV15 and TRBJ2-2; D is unclear. This CDR3 comprises 12 residues. Germline CDR1 reads LNHNV; CDR2 reads YYDKDF (reference sequence). Trimming removed 0 bases at V and 7 bases at J, with 3 bases between. CDR3: CATSRDHGELFF. CDR3 in DNA: TGTGCCACCAGCAGAGATCACGGGGAGCTGTTTTTT.

There are a few counts of this clonotype. The rearrangement uses TRBV20-1 and TRBJ2-7; 9 bases are a match to TRBD2. V shed 7 bases and J 5 bases; nucleotides not matched to a gene: 15. The CDR3 consists of 15 residues. Per the germline V gene, CDR1 is DFQATT and CDR2 is SNEGSKA (reference sequence). The CDR3 protein is CSGTLAGLPRDEQYF. The DNA for the CDR3 is TGCAGTGGTACACTAGCGGGTCTTCCCCGGGACGAGCAGTACTTC.

This clonotype has ten or more counts. The chain couples TRBV12-3 or TRBV12-4 to TRBJ1-1; D is unclear. The CDR3 sequence is 12 residues long. With 7 bases removed from V and 11 bases from J, the gap between germline ends came to 17 bases. CDR3 protein: CASTGTQRRAFF. CDR3 bases: TGTGCCAGCACCGGTACGCAACGGCGGGCTTTCTTT.

This chain joins TRBV9 and TRBJ2-2; possible D gene TRBD2, 6 bases. V lost 4 bases and J lost 1, with 11 bases in between. The CDR3 spans 15 residues. Looked up from germline, CDR1 is SGDLS and CDR2 is YYNGEE. CDR3 sequence: CASSWRAENTGELFF. Here the CDR3 DNA reads TGTGCCAGCAGCTGGAGGGCCGAGAACACCGGGGAGCTGTTTTTT.

This clonotype was counted ten times or more. This sequence joins TRBV2 and TRBJ2-5, with D possibly TRBD2 on 6 matching bases. Trimming left V 1 base short and J 6 bases short, with 18 bases between. The CDR3 consists of 16 residues. The germline gives CDR1 SNHLY, CDR2 FYNNEI. The CDR3 coding sequence is TGTGCCAGCAGTGAAGGTTCTAGCGACCCTCGGAAGACCCAGTACTTC. Residues: CASSEGSSDPRKTQYF.

In this sample, this clonotype turned up once. The chain employs TRBV30 and TRBJ1-6; perhaps TRBD1 as D (5 bases). CDR1 is GTSNPN and CDR2 is SVGIG in the germline V gene (reference sequence). Trimming took 4 bases from V and 0 from J, leaving 13 bases between them. The CDR3 is 16 amino acids. The CDR3 region has the DNA TGTGCCTGGACCAACGGGGCCAGCTCCTATAATTCACCCCTCCACTTT. This sequence encodes CAWTNGASSYNSPLHF.

CDR3 sequence (DNA): TGTGCCACCAGCAGAAGTACGGCGGACGCGGTGAGTGGCTACACCTTC. This encodes CATSRSTADAVSGYTF. The rearrangement joins TRBV15 to TRBJ1-2, with D unresolved. V lost 2 bases and J lost 7, with 20 bases in between. Germline CDR1 reads LNHNV; CDR2 reads YYDKDF (reference sequence). CDR3 length: 16 amino acids.

This clonotype has a count of ten or more. The chain links TRBV7-2 to TRBJ2-5; 9 bases agree with TRBD1. J lost 1 base, V lost 5 bases, and 5 bases had no gene match. The CDR3 extends over 15 amino acids. The V gene's germline CDR1 is SGHTA and CDR2 FQGNSA. The CDR3 here is CASSRGQGGQETQYF. For the CDR3, the DNA is TGTGCCAGCAGCAGGGGACAGGGAGGCCAAGAGACCCAGTACTTC.

The sample holds many counts of this clonotype. The J gene is TRBJ2-1, the V gene TRBV11-2, with 9 bases that match TRBD2. Germline loops: CDR1 SGHAT, CDR2 FQNNGV. J was trimmed by 0 bases and V by 1 base; bases with no gene match: 13. The CDR3 spans 20 residues. CDR3 bases: TGTGCCAGCAGCTTAGTAACAGGGTACGGCGGGAGGGTCTCCTACAATGAGCAGTTCTTC. Protein sequence: CASSLVTGYGGRVSYNEQFF.

This clonotype has a count of ten or more. The rearrangement joins TRBV7-3 to TRBJ2-1, with TRBD2 as a possible D gene (6 bases). V was cut by 2 bases and J by 8 bases, with 19 bases left in between. This CDR3 comprises 16 residues. Germline V gene sequence: CDR1 SGHTA, CDR2 FQGTGA. CDR3 amino acids: CASSLRSSEGKDEQFF. Here the CDR3 DNA reads TGTGCCAGCAGCTTACGGTCTAGCGAAGGGAAGGATGAGCAGTTCTTC.

This clonotype has only a few counts. The V call is TRBV2, the J call TRBJ1-6; TRBD1 might be the D (5 bases). CDR1 is SNHLY, CDR2 FYNNEI, per germline. Between the trimmed V and J ends, which lost 2 bases and 3 bases, there was a span of 11 bases. The CDR3 is 16 amino acids. CDR3 sequence: CASSESKGNYNSPLHF. The CDR3, as DNA: TGTGCCAGCAGTGAATCGAAGGGGAACTATAATTCACCCCTCCACTTT.

This clonotype was found many times. This chain joins TRBV5-1 and TRBJ1-1; 7 nucleotides agree with TRBD1. Germline CDR1 reads SGHRS; CDR2 reads YFSETQ. The CDR3 runs 16 residues. The trim removed 4 bases at V and 1 base at J, leaving 10 bases unmatched. The CDR3 bases are TGCGCCAGCAGCCTCCGGGACAGAAAATCGAACACTGAAGCTTTCTTT. Amino acid sequence: CASSLRDRKSNTEAFF.

This clonotype was seen repeatedly, ten times or more. The V gene is TRBV29-1, the J gene TRBJ1-2, with D possibly being TRBD1 (5 bases). The germline CDR1 and CDR2 sequences are SQVTM and ANQGSEA. Trimming stripped 6 bases from V and 3 bases from J, with 8 bases between. The CDR3 runs 11 residues. The CDR3 region has the DNA TGCAGCGTCACAGGATACTATGGCTACACCTTC. This translates into CSVTGYYGYTF.

There are a few counts of this clonotype. This may be a read error: a much more frequent sequence differs by one nucleotide. The V gene is TRBV30, the J gene TRBJ2-7, with 9 bases identical to TRBD1. Germline lookup yields CDR1 GTSNPN and CDR2 SVGIG (reference sequence). CDR3 size: 12 residues. In DNA, the CDR3 is TGTGCCCGGAGTGGACAGGGGTACGAGCAGTACTTC. Encoded protein: CARSGQGYEQYF.

The genes are TRBV20-1 and TRBJ2-1, with 16 bases matching TRBD2. V was clipped by 4 bases and J by 3 bases; unmatched bases: 6. The CDR3 is made up of 17 amino acids. Per the germline V gene, CDR1 is DFQATT and CDR2 is SNEGSKA (reference sequence). Written as DNA, the CDR3 is TGCAGTGCTATCCGGGGACTAGCGGGAGGGAACTACAATGAGCAGTTCTTC. Residues: CSAIRGLAGGNYNEQFF.

This clonotype was recorded many times. The V gene is TRBV7-8, the J gene TRBJ1-5, with D possibly TRBD1 on 6 matching bases. This CDR3 region has 16 residues. Trimming left V 3 bases short and J 4 bases short, with 16 bases between. Germline assignment: CDR1 SGHVS and CDR2 FQNEAQ. The CDR3 sequence: CASSFGRRGGNQPQHF. CDR3 DNA: TGTGCCAGCAGCTTCGGGAGGCGAGGGGGGAATCAGCCCCAGCATTTT. Drawing the rest from reference TRBV7-8 and TRBJ1-5, the complete variable domain is GAGVSQSPRYKVAKRGQDVALRCDPISGHVSLFWYQQALGQGPEFLTYFQNEAQLDKSGLPSDRFFAERPEGSVSTLKIQRTQQEDSAVYLCASSFGRRGGNQPQHFGDGTRLSIL.